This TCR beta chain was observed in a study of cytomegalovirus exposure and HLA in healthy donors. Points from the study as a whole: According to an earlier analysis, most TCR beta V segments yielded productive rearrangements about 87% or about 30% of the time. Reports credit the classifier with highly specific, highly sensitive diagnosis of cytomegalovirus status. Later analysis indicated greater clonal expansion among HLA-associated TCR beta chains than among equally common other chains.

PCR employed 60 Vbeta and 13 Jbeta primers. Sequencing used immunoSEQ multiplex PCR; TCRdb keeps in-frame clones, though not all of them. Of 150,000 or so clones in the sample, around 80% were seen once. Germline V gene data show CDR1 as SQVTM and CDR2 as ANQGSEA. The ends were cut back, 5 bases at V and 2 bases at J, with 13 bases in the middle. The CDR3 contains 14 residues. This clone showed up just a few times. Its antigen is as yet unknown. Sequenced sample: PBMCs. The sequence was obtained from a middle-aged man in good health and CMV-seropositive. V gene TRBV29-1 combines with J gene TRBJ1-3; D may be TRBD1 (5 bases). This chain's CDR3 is CSVTTQVAGNTIYF. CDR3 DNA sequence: TGCAGCGTTACCACACAGGTAGCTGGAAACACCATATATTTT. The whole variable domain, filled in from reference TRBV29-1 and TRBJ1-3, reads SAVISQKPSRDICQRGTSLTIQCQVDSQVTMMFWYRQQPGQSLTLIATANQGSEATYESGFVIDKFPISRPNLTFSTLTVSNMSPEDSSIYLCSVTTQVAGNTIYFGEGSWLTVV.